Sequencing of this T cell receptor (beta chain) was carried out in a study of PD-1 blockade in classical Hodgkin lymphoma. Regarding the study as a whole: Complete responders matched newly diagnosed patients in baseline diversity. Diminished baseline TCR diversity has been reported in newly diagnosed patients relative to healthy donors. Patients excluded were those beginning nivolumab under 1 year after ASCT.

Sequenced by immunoSEQ multiplex PCR; TCRdb stores in-frame clones only, minus some. In the table there are tens of thousands of clones, under 75% of which are singletons. The CDR3 runs to 12 residues. The germline CDR1 and CDR2 sequences are MNHEY and SMNVEV (reference sequence). V lost 6 bases, J lost 7 bases, and 12 bases lay in between. Concerning this clone: As yet, its antigen is unknown.

Following autologous stem cell transplantation, relapse occurred in every patient, and exposure to brentuximab vedotin varied. Complete response, partial response or progressive disease constituted the best response categories observed. The chain employs TRBV27 and TRBJ1-2, with D maybe TRBD1 (5 bases). The sequencing here drew on peripheral blood mononuclear cells (PBMCs), taken at baseline. The sequence was obtained from a human donor with classical Hodgkin lymphoma. CDR3 coding DNA: TGTGCCAGCAGGGGGCCCGAGCTTGGCTACACCTTC. It translates to CASRGPELGYTF.